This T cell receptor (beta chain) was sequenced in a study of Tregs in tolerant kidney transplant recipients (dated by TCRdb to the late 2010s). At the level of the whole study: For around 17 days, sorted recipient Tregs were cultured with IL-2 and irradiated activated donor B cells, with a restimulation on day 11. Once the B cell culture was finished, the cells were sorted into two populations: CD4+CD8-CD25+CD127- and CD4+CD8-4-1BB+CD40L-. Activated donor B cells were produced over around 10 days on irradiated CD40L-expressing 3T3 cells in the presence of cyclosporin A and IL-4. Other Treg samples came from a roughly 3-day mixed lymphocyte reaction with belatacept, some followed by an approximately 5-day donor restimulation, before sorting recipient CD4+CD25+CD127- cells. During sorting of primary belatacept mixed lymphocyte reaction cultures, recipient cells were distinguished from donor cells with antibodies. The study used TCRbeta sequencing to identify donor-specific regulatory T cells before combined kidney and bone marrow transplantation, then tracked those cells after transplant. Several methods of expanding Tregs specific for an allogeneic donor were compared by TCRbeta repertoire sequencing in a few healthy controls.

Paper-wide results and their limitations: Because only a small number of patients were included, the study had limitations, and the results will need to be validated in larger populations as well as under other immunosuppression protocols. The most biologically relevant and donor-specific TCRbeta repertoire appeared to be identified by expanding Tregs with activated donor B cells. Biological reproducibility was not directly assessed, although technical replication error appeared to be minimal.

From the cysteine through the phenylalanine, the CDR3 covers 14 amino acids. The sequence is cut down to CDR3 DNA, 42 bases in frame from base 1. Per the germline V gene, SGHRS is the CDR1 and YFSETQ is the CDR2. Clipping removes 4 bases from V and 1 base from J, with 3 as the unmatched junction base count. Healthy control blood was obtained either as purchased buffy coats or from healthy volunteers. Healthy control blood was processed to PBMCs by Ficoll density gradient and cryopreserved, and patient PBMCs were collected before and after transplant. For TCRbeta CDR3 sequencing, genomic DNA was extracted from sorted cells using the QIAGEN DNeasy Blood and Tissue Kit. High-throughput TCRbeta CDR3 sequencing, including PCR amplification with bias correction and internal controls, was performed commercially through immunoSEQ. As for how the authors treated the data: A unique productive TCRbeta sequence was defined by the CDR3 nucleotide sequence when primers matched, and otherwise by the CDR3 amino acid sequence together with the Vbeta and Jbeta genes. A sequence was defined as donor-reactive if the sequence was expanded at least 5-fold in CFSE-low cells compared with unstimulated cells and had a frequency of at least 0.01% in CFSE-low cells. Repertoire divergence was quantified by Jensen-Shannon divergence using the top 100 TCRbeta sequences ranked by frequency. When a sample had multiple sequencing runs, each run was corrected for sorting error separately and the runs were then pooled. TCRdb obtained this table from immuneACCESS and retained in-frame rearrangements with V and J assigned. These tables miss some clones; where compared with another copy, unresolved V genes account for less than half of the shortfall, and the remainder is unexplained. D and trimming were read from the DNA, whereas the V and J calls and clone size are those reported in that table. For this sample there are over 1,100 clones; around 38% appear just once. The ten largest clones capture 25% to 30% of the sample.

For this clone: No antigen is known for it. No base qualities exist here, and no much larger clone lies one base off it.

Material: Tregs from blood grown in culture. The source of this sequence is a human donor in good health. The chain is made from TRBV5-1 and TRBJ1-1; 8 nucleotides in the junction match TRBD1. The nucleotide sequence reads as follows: TGCGCCAGCAGCGCTACAGGGGGGAACACTGAAGCTTTCTTT. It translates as CASSATGGNTEAFF.